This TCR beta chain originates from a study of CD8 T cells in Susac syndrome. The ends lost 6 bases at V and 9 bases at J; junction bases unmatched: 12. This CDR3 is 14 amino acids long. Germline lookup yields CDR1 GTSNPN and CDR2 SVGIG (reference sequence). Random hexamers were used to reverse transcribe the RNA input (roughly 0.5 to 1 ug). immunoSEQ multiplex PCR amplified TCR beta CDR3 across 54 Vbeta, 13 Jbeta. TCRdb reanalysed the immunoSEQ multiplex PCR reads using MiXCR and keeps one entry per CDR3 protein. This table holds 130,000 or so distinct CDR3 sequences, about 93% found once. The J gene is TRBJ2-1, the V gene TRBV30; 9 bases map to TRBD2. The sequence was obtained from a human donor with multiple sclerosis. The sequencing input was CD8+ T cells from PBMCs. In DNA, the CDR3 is TGTGCCTGTACTGGGACTAGCCTCCCGGTTGAGCAGTTCTTC. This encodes CACTGTSLPVEQFF.